The 22 T cell receptor beta chains below all came from one sample that was sequenced in a study of blood T cell repertoires in COVID-19. Produced via immunoSEQ multiplex PCR; TCRdb's table is partial and in-frame only. The sample lists 100,000 to 140,000 clones; under 95% were seen once. Input material: peripheral blood. The receptors were sampled from a woman aged 25 to 39 with acute or convalescent COVID-19.

This chain connects TRBV12-3 or TRBV12-4 to TRBJ1-6; 7 nucleotides agree with TRBD1. V lost 8 bases to trimming and J lost 7 bases; unmatched junction nucleotides: 5. The CDR3 consists of 13 residues. For the CDR3, the DNA is TGTGCCAGCCAAAGACAGGGCAATTCACCCCTCCACTTT. This encodes CASQRQGNSPLHF.

Here the CDR3 DNA reads TGTGCCAGCAGCTTAGGGGGAGGCCCGAATGAGCAGTTCTTC. Its translation is CASSLGGGPNEQFF. The rearrangement links TRBV7-2 to TRBJ2-1, with TRBD2 as a possible D gene (6 bases). Trimming shortened V by 1 base and J by 7 bases, and 11 bases separated the two germline ends. Germline assignment: CDR1 SGHTA and CDR2 FQGNSA. The CDR3 has 14 amino acids. Complete variable domain (other parts from reference TRBV7-2 and TRBJ2-1): GAGVSQSPSNKVTEKGKDVELRCDPISGHTALYWYRQSLGQGLEFLIYFQGNSAPDKSGLPSDRFSAERTGGSVSTLTIQRTQQEDSAVYLCASSLGGGPNEQFFGPGTRLTVL.

The V and J genes are TRBV7-2 and TRBJ1-3, with D tentatively TRBD1 (6 bases). Germline lookup yields CDR1 SGHTA and CDR2 FQGNSA. CDR3 length: 15 residues. Trimming left V 4 bases short and J 4 bases short, with 14 bases between. This chain's CDR3 is CASSSTTGAGNTIYF. CDR3 coding DNA: TGTGCCAGCAGCTCGACGACAGGAGCGGGAAACACCATATATTTT. The whole variable domain, filled in from reference TRBV7-2 and TRBJ1-3, reads GAGVSQSPSNKVTEKGKDVELRCDPISGHTALYWYRQSLGQGLEFLIYFQGNSAPDKSGLPSDRFSAERTGGSVSTLTIQRTQQEDSAVYLCASSSTTGAGNTIYFGEGSWLTVV.

This clone has a single count. This chain's CDR3 is CASSQYPGGNSPLHF. CDR3 nucleotide sequence: TGTGCCAGCAGCCAATATCCGGGAGGAAATTCACCCCTCCACTTT. The chain has TRBV7-2 and TRBJ1-6, with D hard to call. Trimming cost V 5 bases and J 7 bases, with 15 bases left between them. CDR3 length equals 15 residues. CDR1 is SGHTA, CDR2 FQGNSA, per germline.

The CDR3 protein is CASRRAGSGELFF. The CDR3 DNA sequence: TGTGCCAGCAGGCGAGCTGGGAGCGGGGAGCTGTTTTTT. The chain uses TRBV7-9 and TRBJ2-2, with D perhaps TRBD2 (5 bases). Germline V gene lookup returns CDR1 SEHNR and CDR2 FQNEAQ (reference sequence). Trimming took off 6 bases at V and 7 bases at J, with 12 bases between the two ends. The CDR3 covers 13 residues.

The V call is TRBV27, the J call TRBJ2-3; the D gene is possibly TRBD1 (7 bases). In germline, CDR1 is MNHEY, CDR2 SMNVEV (reference sequence). Trimming removed 6 bases from V and 5 bases from J, with 15 bases in between. This CDR3 has 14 amino acids. This chain's CDR3 is CASRMGGTEDTQYF. DNA of the CDR3: TGTGCCAGCAGAATGGGCGGGACAGAAGATACGCAGTATTTT.

This clone turned up a few times. The rearrangement joins TRBV7-3 to TRBJ2-7; weak D call: TRBD1 (6 bases). CDR1 SGHTA and CDR2 FQGTGA come from the germline V gene. The CDR3 length is 13 residues. Trimming left V 3 bases short and J 6 bases short, with 12 bases between. CDR3 amino acids: CASSLNQGSEQYF. In DNA, the CDR3 is TGTGCCAGCAGCTTGAACCAGGGGTCCGAGCAGTACTTC.

This sequence joins TRBV2 and TRBJ1-5, with 11 positions matching TRBD1. With V trimmed by 8 bases and J by 4 bases, 4 bases remained unmatched. CDR3 length: 14 residues. Germline CDR1 and CDR2: SNHLY and FYNNEI. The CDR3 loop reads CASGGTGGNQPQHF. The CDR3 bases are TGTGCCAGCGGAGGGACAGGGGGGAATCAGCCCCAGCATTTT.

CDR3 protein: CASSSTSGGFYEQYF. The CDR3 bases are TGCGCCAGCAGCTCGACTAGCGGGGGGTTCTACGAGCAGTACTTC. The chain employs TRBV5-1 and TRBJ2-7; 13 nucleotides match TRBD2. This CDR3 has 15 amino acids. Germline V CDR1 and CDR2: SGHRS, YFSETQ. V was clipped by 3 bases and J by 3 bases; unmatched bases: 3.

The DNA for the CDR3 is TGTGCCAGCAGAGGGACAGCATCCTCACCCCTCCACTTT. Its protein product is CASRGTASSPLHF. The chain has TRBV6-5 and TRBJ1-6; 7 bases match TRBD1. Germline CDR1 and CDR2: MNHEY and SVGAGI. V lost 6 bases and J lost 10; bases outside the gene matches: 6. This CDR3 region has 13 residues.

The chain employs TRBV5-1 and TRBJ2-2; 7 bases agree with TRBD1. The V and J ends lost 2 bases and 4 bases, in that order; junction bases with no gene match: 5. The CDR3 is 15 amino acids. Germline V CDR1 and CDR2: SGHRS, YFSETQ. The CDR3 sequence: CASSLGTDITGELFF. CDR3 DNA sequence: TGCGCCAGCAGCTTAGGGACAGATATCACCGGGGAGCTGTTTTTT.

The chain has TRBV6-5 and TRBJ1-2; 8 bases are a match to TRBD1. Trimming removed 6 bases from V and 5 bases from J; junction bases left unmatched: 11. The CDR3 is 15 residues long. Germline CDR1 reads MNHEY; CDR2 reads SVGAGI. CDR3 nucleotide sequence: TGTGCCAGCAGCCCAGGACAGGGAGTTTGGTATGGCTACACCTTC. This sequence encodes CASSPGQGVWYGYTF.

V usage is TRBV4-1 and J usage is TRBJ1-1; D is unclear. The V end lost 1 base, the J end lost 1 base, and 10 bases lay between the germline ends. This CDR3 is built from 15 residues. Per the germline V gene, CDR1 is MGHRA and CDR2 is YSYEKL. The CDR3 sequence is CASSQAPQANTEAFF. DNA of the CDR3: TGCGCCAGCAGCCAAGCGCCCCAAGCGAACACTGAAGCTTTCTTT.

This clone was picked up a small number of times. This rearrangement joins TRBV19 to TRBJ1-3; no reliable D call. V gave up 2 bases and J gave up 0 bases, with 8 bases separating them. The V gene's germline CDR1 is LNHDA and CDR2 SQIVND (reference sequence). The CDR3 spans 15 residues. In DNA, the CDR3 is TGTGCCAGTAGTATACCTGGGAGCTCTGGAAACACCATATATTTT. Translation gives CASSIPGSSGNTIYF.

The chain uses TRBV4-3 and TRBJ1-5, with D possibly being TRBD1 (5 bases). Trimming removed 2 bases at V and 4 bases at J, with 12 bases between. Germline V gene sequence: CDR1 LGHNA, CDR2 YSLEER. The CDR3 runs 15 residues. CDR3 protein: CASSQKRDGNQPQHF. For the CDR3, the DNA is TGCGCCAGCAGCCAAAAGCGGGACGGAAATCAGCCCCAGCATTTT.

The chain carries TRBV7-8 and TRBJ1-2, with 9 bases that match TRBD1. Losses at the gene ends were 4 bases for V and 6 bases for J; bases not matched to a gene: 15. The germline V gene has CDR1 SGHVS and CDR2 FQNEAQ. The CDR3 runs to 17 residues. The CDR3 here is CASSYTTGTGTVDGYTF. The CDR3 DNA is TGTGCCAGCAGCTACACAACCGGGACAGGGACGGTGGATGGCTACACCTTC.

The chain uses TRBV7-9 and TRBJ1-2, with a tentative D call TRBD1 (6 bases). The V gene lost 3 bases and the J gene lost 3 bases, with 11 bases spanning the gap. The germline V gene has CDR1 SEHNR and CDR2 FQNEAQ (reference sequence). The CDR3 sequence is 14 residues long. As DNA, the CDR3 is TGTGCCAGCAGCTTTTCAGGGGCGGACTATGGCTACACCTTC. Protein: CASSFSGADYGYTF.

The rearrangement links TRBV19 to TRBJ2-3; possible D gene TRBD2, 6 bases. This CDR3 has 15 amino acids. Germline lookup yields CDR1 LNHDA and CDR2 SQIVND (reference sequence). With 5 bases removed from V and 5 bases from J, the gap between germline ends came to 17 bases. The CDR3 is CASSFAGRPGDTQYF. CDR3 nucleotides: TGTGCCAGTAGTTTTGCGGGAAGACCCGGAGATACGCAGTATTTT.

The count of this clone is one. J is TRBJ2-1 and V is TRBV7-2, with 8 bases aligning to TRBD1. With 8 bases clipped from V and 6 bases from J, the junction kept 12 bases outside the gene matches. There are 15 residues in the CDR3. Germline V gene sequence: CDR1 SGHTA, CDR2 FQGNSA. CDR3: CASLNRGDRINEQFF. CDR3 bases: TGTGCCAGCCTCAATCGTGGGGACAGGATCAATGAGCAGTTCTTC.

The gene calls are TRBV7-2 and TRBJ2-7, with D perhaps TRBD2 (5 bases). Germline V lookup: CDR1 SGHTA, CDR2 FQGNSA. This CDR3 spans 11 amino acids. Trimming removed 5 bases at V and 10 bases at J, with 12 bases between. DNA for the CDR3: TGTGCCAGCAGCACCGTCGGGGTACAGTACTTC. This encodes CASSTVGVQYF.

CDR3: CASSPRTGDKETQYF. In nucleotides, the CDR3 is TGTGCCAGCAGTCCCAGGACAGGGGATAAAGAGACCCAGTACTTC. The chain carries TRBV27 and TRBJ2-5, with 9 nucleotides matching TRBD1. CDR3 length: 15 residues. The V segment lost 5 bases and the J segment 3 bases; nucleotides outside the gene matches: 7. Looked up from germline, CDR1 is MNHEY and CDR2 is SMNVEV (reference sequence).

In this sample, this clone turned up once. This chain uses TRBV11-3 with TRBJ2-1; 12 bases agree with TRBD2. J gave up 6 bases and V 4 bases, and 13 bases lay outside the gene matches. Per germline, CDR1 SGHNT and CDR2 YENEEA. The CDR3 length is 18 residues. The CDR3 DNA is TGTGCCAGCAGCTCCCTGGAGGGGCGACTAGCGGGAGTCAATGAGCAGTTCTTC. Translating it yields CASSSLEGRLAGVNEQFF.